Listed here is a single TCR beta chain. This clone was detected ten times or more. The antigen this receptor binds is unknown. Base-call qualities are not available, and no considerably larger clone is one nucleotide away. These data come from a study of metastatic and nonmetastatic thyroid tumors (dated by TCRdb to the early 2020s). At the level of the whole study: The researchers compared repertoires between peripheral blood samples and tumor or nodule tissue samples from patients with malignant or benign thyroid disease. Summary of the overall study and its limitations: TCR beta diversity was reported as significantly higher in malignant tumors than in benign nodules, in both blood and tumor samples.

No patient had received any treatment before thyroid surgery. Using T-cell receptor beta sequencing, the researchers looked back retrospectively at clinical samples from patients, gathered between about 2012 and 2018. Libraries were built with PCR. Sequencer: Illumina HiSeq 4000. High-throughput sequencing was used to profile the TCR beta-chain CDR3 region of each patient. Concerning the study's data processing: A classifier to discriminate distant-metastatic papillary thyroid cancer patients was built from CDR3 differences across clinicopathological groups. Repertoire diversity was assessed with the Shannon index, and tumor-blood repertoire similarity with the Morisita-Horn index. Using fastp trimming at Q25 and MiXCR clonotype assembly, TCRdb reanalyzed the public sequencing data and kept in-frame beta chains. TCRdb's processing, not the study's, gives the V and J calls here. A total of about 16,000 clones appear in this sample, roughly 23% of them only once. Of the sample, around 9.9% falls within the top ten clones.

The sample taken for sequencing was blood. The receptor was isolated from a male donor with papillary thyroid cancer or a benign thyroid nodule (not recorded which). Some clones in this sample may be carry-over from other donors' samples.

DNA sequence: TGTGCCAGCAGTTTTGCCGGGACAGGGGAAGAAAAACTGTTTTTT. Its product reads: CASSFAGTGEEKLFF. The chain is made from TRBV6-5 and TRBJ1-4; TRBD1 lines up with 10 middle nucleotides. Its CDR3 holds 15 amino acids, cysteine through phenylalanine. Just the 45-base CDR3 DNA is kept, in frame starting at base 1. The germline V gene supplies CDR1 MNHEY and CDR2 SVGAGI. The V end gives up 4 bases and the J end 8 bases, leaving 7 bases in the junction not matched to a gene.